This T cell receptor beta chain emerged from a study of blood T cell repertoires in COVID-19. Here immunoSEQ multiplex PCR was the method, and the copy in TCRdb shows in-frame clones only, minus some. The table lists roughly 95,000 clones, approximately 80% of them singletons. Per germline, CDR1 MDHEN and CDR2 SYDVKM. CDR3 length equals 15 residues. V shed 5 bases and J 6 bases; nucleotides not matched to a gene: 6. This chain uses TRBV28 with TRBJ1-4, with TRBD1 matching over 10 bases. The receptor's source is a human donor in a cohort sampled during active COVID-19. The sequencing sample was made of peripheral blood. In DNA form, the CDR3 reads TGTGCCAGCAGTCAAGGGGGGACAGGGGATGAAAAACTGTTTTTT. Amino acid sequence: CASSQGGTGDEKLFF.